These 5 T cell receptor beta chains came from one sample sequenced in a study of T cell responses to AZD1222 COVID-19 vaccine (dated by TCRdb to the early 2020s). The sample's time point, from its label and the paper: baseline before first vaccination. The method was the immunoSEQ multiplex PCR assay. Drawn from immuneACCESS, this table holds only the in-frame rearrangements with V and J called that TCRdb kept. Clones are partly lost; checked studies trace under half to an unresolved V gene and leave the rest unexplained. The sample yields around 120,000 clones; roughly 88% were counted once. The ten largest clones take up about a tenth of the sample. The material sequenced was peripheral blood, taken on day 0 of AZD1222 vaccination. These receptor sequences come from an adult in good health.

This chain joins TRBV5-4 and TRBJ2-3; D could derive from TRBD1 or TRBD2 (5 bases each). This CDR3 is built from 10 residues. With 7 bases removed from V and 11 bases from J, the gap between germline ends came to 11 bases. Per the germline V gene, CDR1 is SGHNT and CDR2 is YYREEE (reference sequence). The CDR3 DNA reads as TGTGCCAGCTCGGGGCAACGGCAGTATTTT. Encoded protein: CASSGQRQYF.

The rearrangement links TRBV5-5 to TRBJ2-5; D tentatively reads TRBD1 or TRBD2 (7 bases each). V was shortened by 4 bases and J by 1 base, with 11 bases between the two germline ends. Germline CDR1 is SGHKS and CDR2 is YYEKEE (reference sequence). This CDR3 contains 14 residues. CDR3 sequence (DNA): TGTGCCAGCAGCCGGGGGGACAGCCAAGAGACCCAGTACTTC. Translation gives CASSRGDSQETQYF.

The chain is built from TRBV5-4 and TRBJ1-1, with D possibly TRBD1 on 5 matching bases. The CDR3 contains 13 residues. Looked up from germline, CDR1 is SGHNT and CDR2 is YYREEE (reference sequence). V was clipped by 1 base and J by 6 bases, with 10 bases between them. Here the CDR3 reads CASSLWGGAEAFF. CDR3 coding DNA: TGTGCCAGCAGCTTGTGGGGGGGGGCTGAAGCTTTCTTT.

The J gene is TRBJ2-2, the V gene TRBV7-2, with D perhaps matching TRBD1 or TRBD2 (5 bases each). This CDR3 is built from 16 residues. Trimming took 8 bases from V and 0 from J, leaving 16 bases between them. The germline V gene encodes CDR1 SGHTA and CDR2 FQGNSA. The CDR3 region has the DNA TGTGCCAGCCGTTCTCCGGGACGTGCGAACACCGGGGAGCTGTTTTTT. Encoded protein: CASRSPGRANTGELFF. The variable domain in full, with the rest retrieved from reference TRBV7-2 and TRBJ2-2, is GAGVSQSPSNKVTEKGKDVELRCDPISGHTALYWYRQSLGQGLEFLIYFQGNSAPDKSGLPSDRFSAERTGGSVSTLTIQRTQQEDSAVYLCASRSPGRANTGELFFGEGSRLTVL.

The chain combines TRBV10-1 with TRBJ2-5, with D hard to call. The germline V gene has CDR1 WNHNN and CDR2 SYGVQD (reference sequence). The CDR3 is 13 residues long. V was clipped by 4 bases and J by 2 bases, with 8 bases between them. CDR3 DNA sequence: TGCGCCAGCAGTGGAGCTGCACAAGAGACCCAGTACTTC. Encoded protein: CASSGAAQETQYF.